Shown below are 28 T cell receptor beta chains from a single sample sequenced in a study of T cells in Graves' hyperthyroidism and ophthalmopathy. TCR beta CDR3 sequences were amplified from RNA transcripts. The TCR CDR3 was amplified in a first-round RT-PCR using the HTBI primer set. A single record per CDR3 protein comes from TCRdb applying MiXCR to the multiplex PCR reads. The table has more than 500,000 distinct CDR3 sequences, roughly 16% seen once. The sample was blood. Receptor source: a woman aged 25 to 39 with Graves' ophthalmopathy.

This clonotype has ten or more counts. The gene calls are TRBV2 and TRBJ2-7, with D perhaps given as TRBD1 or TRBD2 (5 bases each). Deletions cut 6 bases from V and 6 bases from J, with 18 bases between. CDR3 size: 14 residues. The germline gives CDR1 SNHLY, CDR2 FYNNEI. The CDR3 sequence: CASRGDGTDLEQYF. As DNA, the CDR3 is TGTGCCAGCAGGGGAGACGGGACCGACCTCGAGCAGTACTTC.

This clonotype was detected ten times or more. The chain combines TRBV20-1 with TRBJ2-5; D not certain. The V gene lost 0 bases and the J gene lost 2 bases, with 13 bases spanning the gap. CDR1 and CDR2 (germline): DFQATT, SNEGSKA (reference sequence). The CDR3 loop spans 15 amino acids. CDR3 residues: CSARDSLRWQETQYF. CDR3 nucleotides: TGCAGTGCTAGAGACAGCCTGAGGTGGCAAGAGACCCAGTACTTC.

V is TRBV7-2 and J is TRBJ2-1; possibly TRBD1 for D (6 bases). Germline CDR1 is SGHTA and CDR2 is FQGNSA. The CDR3 sequence is 17 residues long. V was pared by 5 bases and J by 7 bases, with 24 bases between. The CDR3 loop is CASSSPRLIGGGNEQFF. CDR3 coding DNA: TGTGCCAGCAGCAGCCCCCGTCTCATAGGGGGTGGGAATGAGCAGTTCTTC.

The CDR3 nucleotides read TGTGCCAGCAGTTTACCCCACCTCAGATCAACTAATGAAAAACTGTTTTTT. Amino acids: CASSLPHLRSTNEKLFF. The V call is TRBV28, the J call TRBJ1-4; D unclear. The germline V gene encodes CDR1 MDHEN and CDR2 SYDVKM. This CDR3 contains 17 residues. Trimming left V 2 bases short and J 0 bases short, with 13 bases between.

The sample holds many counts of this clonotype. This chain links TRBV20-1 with TRBJ2-5; 7 nucleotides align to TRBD2. CDR1 is DFQATT, CDR2 SNEGSKA, per germline (reference sequence). V was pared by 5 bases and J by 5 bases, with 11 bases of the junction left unmatched. The CDR3 has 14 amino acids. CDR3 amino acids: CSASTTSRLETQYF. Written as DNA, the CDR3 is TGCAGTGCTTCTACGACTAGCAGGTTGGAGACCCAGTACTTC.

CDR3 nucleotides: TGCAGCGGGCGCCAGGGCAGTTACAATGAGCAGTTCTTC. Translating gives CSGRQGSYNEQFF. The rearrangement joins TRBV29-1 to TRBJ2-1, with D maybe TRBD1 (5 bases). V lost 7 bases, J lost 4 bases, and 14 bases lay in between. From germline, CDR1 is SQVTM and CDR2 ANQGSEA. This CDR3 is built from 13 residues.

For this clonotype: A read error may produce the germline difference seen at one junction end. The chain has TRBV28 and TRBJ1-2; no clear D gene. The CDR3 is 13 residues long. Germline V gene lookup returns CDR1 MDHEN and CDR2 SYDVKM. The CDR3 spells CASSLGQNYSYTF. The CDR3 region has the DNA TGTGCCAGCAGTTTAGGGCAGAACTATAGCTACACCTTC.

This clonotype was seen repeatedly, ten times or more. CDR3 DNA: TGTGCCAGCTCACCAGGTGGCGGTTCGGGAACGGGGGAGCAGTACTTC. Protein product: CASSPGGGSGTGEQYF. The chain carries TRBV18 and TRBJ2-7; possibly TRBD2 for D (5 bases). Germline CDR1 is KGHSH and CDR2 is LQKENI. This CDR3 has 16 residues. Trimming cost V 2 bases and J 7 bases, with 21 bases left between them.

The chain has TRBV11-2 and TRBJ1-2; D possibly corresponds to TRBD1 (5 bases). The germline V gene encodes CDR1 SGHAT and CDR2 FQNNGV. The germline V and J ends were trimmed by 5 bases and 8 bases, with 15 bases remaining between them. This CDR3 region has 13 residues. The CDR3 here is CASSARQGGGYTF. In DNA form, the CDR3 reads TGTGCCAGCAGCGCCCGTCAGGGAGGAGGCTACACCTTC.

Concerning this clonotype itself: A junction end diverges from the germline sequence, so it may reflect a read error. The chain links TRBV5-8 to TRBJ1-5; D call uncertain. Germline loops: CDR1 SGHTS, CDR2 YDEGEE. The CDR3 is made up of 13 amino acids. CDR3 amino acids: CASSQDGDQPQHF. The CDR3, as DNA: TGCGCCAGCAGCCAAGATGGAGATCAGCCCCAGCATTTT.

This clonotype was seen only a few times. The CDR3 spells CSATGGGGSSYGYTF. The CDR3 nucleotides read TGCAGTGCCACAGGCGGCGGAGGATCCTCCTATGGCTACACCTTC. V usage is TRBV20-1 and J usage is TRBJ1-2, with a possible D match to TRBD1 (5 bases). V shed 6 bases and J shed 4 bases, with 21 bases lying between them. The germline V gene has CDR1 DFQATT and CDR2 SNEGSKA (reference sequence). The CDR3 totals 15 residues.

This clonotype was observed a handful of times. V usage is TRBV20-1 and J usage is TRBJ2-4; 12 bases map to TRBD2. V lost 2 bases, J lost 2 bases, and 13 bases stayed unmatched. CDR1 is DFQATT and CDR2 is SNEGSKA in the germline V gene (reference sequence). The CDR3 loop spans 19 amino acids. The CDR3 here is CSARRTSGEVGTTKNIQYF. DNA of the CDR3: TGCAGTGCTAGACGGACTAGCGGGGAGGTGGGCACCACCAAAAACATTCAGTACTTC.

This clonotype was counted between two and nine times. The chain has TRBV7-2 and TRBJ2-3; D might be TRBD1 or TRBD2, each matching 5 bases. CDR3 size: 14 residues. The V end lost 1 base, the J end lost 11 bases, and 16 bases lay between the germline ends. Germline CDR1 reads SGHTA; CDR2 reads FQGNSA. CDR3 amino acids: CASSLEGRRGVQYF. CDR3 in DNA: TGTGCCAGCAGCTTAGAGGGCCGGAGAGGGGTGCAGTATTTT.

The V and J genes are TRBV12-3 or TRBV12-4 and TRBJ1-5; D is unclear. The CDR3 length is 14 residues. V was clipped by 6 bases and J by 11 bases, with 20 bases between them. The chain's CDR3 is CASSLGLTTGSQHF. The CDR3 DNA is TGTGCCAGCAGCCTCGGTTTGACAACCGGGTCCCAGCATTTT.

This clonotype was seen a handful of times. V is TRBV2 and J is TRBJ2-1, with 8 bases fitting TRBD2. From germline, CDR1 is SNHLY and CDR2 FYNNEI. The CDR3 consists of 14 residues. After removal of 10 bases from V and 0 bases from J, the junction contained 5 bases not matched to a gene. The DNA of the CDR3 is TGTGCCAATAAAGCGGGAGACTCCTACAATGAGCAGTTCTTC. It specifies CANKAGDSYNEQFF. Full variable domain (remainder filled in from reference TRBV2 and TRBJ2-1): EPEVTQTPSHQVTQMGQEVILRCVPISNHLYFYWYRQILGQKVEFLVSFYNNEISEKSEIFDDQFSVERPDGSNFTLKIRSTKLEDSAMYFCANKAGDSYNEQFFGPGTRLTVL.

This clonotype was counted at least ten times. The rearrangement uses TRBV2 and TRBJ2-5; D remains ambiguous. CDR1 and CDR2 (germline): SNHLY, FYNNEI. The CDR3 totals 13 residues. Between the trimmed V and J ends, which lost 6 bases and 0 bases, there was a span of 8 bases. The CDR3 loop is CASSDTYQETQYF. The DNA of the CDR3 is TGTGCCAGCAGCGACACTTACCAAGAGACCCAGTACTTC.

The J gene is TRBJ2-5, the V gene TRBV28; D could derive from TRBD1 or TRBD2 (5 bases each). The V end was cut by 5 bases, the J end by 3 bases, with 10 bases between. Germline CDR1 reads MDHEN; CDR2 reads SYDVKM. The CDR3 has 13 residues. In DNA, the CDR3 is TGTGCCAGCAGTGAGGGGTCGAAAGAGACCCAGTACTTC. Translated, it gives CASSEGSKETQYF.

V gene TRBV20-1 combines with J gene TRBJ1-2, with 10 bases identical to TRBD1. The CDR3 is 13 residues long. J was trimmed by 7 bases and V by 6 bases; bases with no gene match: 8. CDR1 and CDR2 from the germline V gene are DFQATT and SNEGSKA (reference sequence). The CDR3 loop is CSAKTGGSLGYTF. The CDR3 DNA sequence: TGCAGTGCCAAGACAGGGGGCTCCCTTGGCTACACCTTC.

This clonotype has just a few counts. V gene TRBV9 combines with J gene TRBJ2-1; 7 bases are a match to TRBD2. This CDR3 has 14 residues. Unmatched junction bases numbered 2, after V lost 1 base and J lost 4 bases. CDR1 and CDR2 from the germline V gene are SGDLS and YYNGEE. CDR3 protein: CASSVSGDYNEQFF. The CDR3 DNA reads as TGTGCCAGCAGCGTAAGCGGGGATTACAATGAGCAGTTCTTC.

This chain uses TRBV19 with TRBJ2-1, with TRBD2 matching 7 bases. Germline V lookup: CDR1 LNHDA, CDR2 SQIVND (reference sequence). The CDR3 is 15 residues long. The trim removed 6 bases at V and 0 bases at J, leaving 5 bases unmatched. CDR3: CASSGRESSYNEQFF. The CDR3 DNA follows: TGTGCCAGTAGCGGGCGGGAGAGCTCCTACAATGAGCAGTTCTTC.

The CDR3 nucleotides read TGTGCCAGCATCTACTACAATGAGCAGTTCTTC. It yields the protein CASIYYNEQFF. This sequence joins TRBV5-5 and TRBJ2-1; D remains unclear. Germline V CDR1 and CDR2: SGHKS, YYEKEE (reference sequence). The CDR3 covers 11 residues. V was shortened by 6 bases and J by 3 bases, with 4 bases between the two germline ends.

This clonotype was detected ten times or more. This chain joins TRBV6-2 or TRBV6-3 and TRBJ1-3; D is possibly TRBD1 (6 bases). Germline V gene lookup returns CDR1 MNHEY and CDR2 SVGEGT. Trimming stripped 6 bases from V and 0 bases from J, with 12 bases between. This CDR3 is built from 15 residues. CDR3 sequence reads: CASSGGQFSGNTIYF. CDR3 nucleotides: TGTGCCAGCAGCGGCGGACAGTTCTCTGGAAACACCATATATTTT.

The CDR3 coding sequence is TGCAGTGCCAAGCGTGGGGGCGACTATGGCTACACCTTC. It is translated as CSAKRGGDYGYTF. The rearrangement joins TRBV20-1 to TRBJ1-2; tentatively, D is TRBD1 (6 bases). Trimming removed 6 bases from V and 3 bases from J, with 14 bases in between. This CDR3 region has 13 residues. Germline V CDR1 and CDR2: DFQATT, SNEGSKA (reference sequence).

In its sample, this clonotype was seen many times. J is TRBJ1-2 and V is TRBV28, with TRBD1 identical over 7 bases. V lost 6 bases and J lost 6; bases outside the gene matches: 13. This CDR3 region has 15 residues. Germline CDR1 and CDR2: MDHEN and SYDVKM. The CDR3 DNA reads TGTGCCAGCAGCTCCCCGAGTACAGGGGACCATGGCTACACCTTC. This sequence encodes CASSSPSTGDHGYTF.

This clonotype appeared once. A single base separates this from a much larger clone, so it may be a read error. V and J are TRBV15 and TRBJ2-2; D remains unclear. The CDR3 has 19 residues. Germline V CDR1 and CDR2: LNHNV, YYDKDF (reference sequence). This CDR3 is CATRRDLPSGTGNTGELFF. The CDR3, as DNA: TGTGCCACCAGGAGAGATCTGCCCAGTGGCACTGGGAACACCGGGGAGCTGTTTTTT.

A remark on this clonotype: At one of its ends the junction is not consistent with the germline gene, which may arise from a read error. This chain links TRBV7-2 with TRBJ1-5, with 10 bases identical to TRBD1. Germline V gene data show CDR1 as SGHTA and CDR2 as FQGNSA. The CDR3 sequence is 16 residues long. The CDR3 is CASSHGQGELGPPQHF. CDR3 in DNA: TGCGCCAGCAGCCACGGACAGGGGGAATTAGGTCCGCCCCAGCATTTT.

This clonotype was counted many times. The chain uses TRBV4-1 and TRBJ1-5; D might be TRBD1 (5 bases). The CDR3 loop spans 16 amino acids. Trimming removed 5 bases from V and 2 bases from J, with 16 bases in between. From germline, CDR1 is MGHRA and CDR2 YSYEKL. This CDR3 reads CASSYEERGGNQPQHF. CDR3 bases: TGCGCCAGCAGCTACGAAGAGCGGGGGGGCAATCAGCCCCAGCATTTT.

There are many counts of this clonotype. The J gene is TRBJ1-5, the V gene TRBV7-9; no clear D. V gave up 3 bases and J gave up 3 bases, with 3 bases separating them. Germline V gene sequence: CDR1 SEHNR, CDR2 FQNEAQ (reference sequence). This CDR3 spans 12 amino acids. The DNA for the CDR3 is TGTGCCAGCAGCTTCCTCAATCAGCCCCAGCATTTT. Translating gives CASSFLNQPQHF. Looking up the rest from reference TRBV7-9 and TRBJ1-5 gives the full variable domain: DTGVSQNPRHKITKRGQNVTFRCDPISEHNRLYWYRQTLGQGPEFLTYFQNEAQLEKSRLLSDRFSAERPKGSFSTLEIQRTEQGDSAMYLCASSFLNQPQHFGDGTRLSIL.